This passage covers 26 T cell receptor beta chains from one sample sequenced in a study of early T cells in non-severe SARS-CoV-2 infection. TCRdb called the 5' RACE reads again in MiXCR, with one record for every CDR3 protein. This table has around 61,000 distinct CDR3 sequences, roughly 12% appearing once. Sequencing was carried out using whole blood. All receptors come from an adult who was a healthcare worker with PCR-confirmed SARS-CoV-2 infection or an uninfected control (not recorded which).

This clonotype was observed a handful of times. The V gene is TRBV12-3 or TRBV12-4, the J gene TRBJ2-1, with TRBD2 matching over 14 bases. Germline trimming cut 6 bases from V and 5 bases from J; bases unmatched to any gene: 6. This CDR3 comprises 16 residues. The CDR3 protein is CASSRTSGRIHNEQFF. CDR3 in DNA: TGTGCCAGCAGCCGGACTAGCGGGAGGATCCACAATGAGCAGTTCTTC.

V usage is TRBV24-1 and J usage is TRBJ1-1; tentative D call: TRBD1 (5 bases). This CDR3 comprises 13 residues. Germline CDR1 KGHDR, CDR2 SFDVKD. The germline V and J ends were trimmed by 12 bases and 7 bases, with 20 bases remaining between them. Here the CDR3 reads CAARRGAGSEAFF. CDR3 in DNA: TGTGCCGCCCGCCGCGGGGCCGGAAGTGAAGCTTTCTTT.

At least ten counts were recorded for this clonotype. This rearrangement joins TRBV30 to TRBJ2-3; 12 bases align to TRBD2. The germline gives CDR1 GTSNPN, CDR2 SVGIG (reference sequence). V lost 5 bases, J lost 0 bases, and 6 bases stayed unmatched. This CDR3 is built from 16 residues. The chain's CDR3 is CAWAGLAGSSTDTQYF. CDR3 coding DNA: TGTGCCTGGGCGGGACTAGCGGGCTCCAGCACAGATACGCAGTATTTT.

This clonotype was seen ten or more times. This chain connects TRBV5-6 to TRBJ2-1, with a tentative D call TRBD1 (5 bases). Germline V gene data show CDR1 as SGHDT and CDR2 as YYEEEE. V was shortened by 0 bases and J by 2 bases, with 12 bases between the two germline ends. The CDR3 length is 16 residues. CDR3 protein: CASSLGAGYPYNEQFF. In DNA, the CDR3 is TGTGCCAGCAGCTTGGGGGCAGGGTACCCCTACAATGAGCAGTTCTTC.

The chain links TRBV11-3 to TRBJ2-7; D ambiguous. This CDR3 is built from 13 residues. CDR1 and CDR2 (germline): SGHNT, YENEEA. V gave up 5 bases and J gave up 2 bases, with 10 bases separating them. CDR3 residues: CASSLGLPYEQYF. Written as DNA, the CDR3 is TGTGCCAGCAGCCTCGGGCTTCCCTACGAGCAGTACTTC.

Ten or more counts support this clonotype. Written as DNA, the CDR3 is TGCAGCGTTGGCGACAGACACTACGAGCAGTACTTC. As protein: CSVGDRHYEQYF. The gene calls are TRBV29-1 and TRBJ2-7; the D gene is possibly TRBD1 (5 bases). Germline loops: CDR1 SQVTM, CDR2 ANQGSEA. The V end lost 4 bases, the J end lost 3 bases, and 10 bases lay between the germline ends. This CDR3 spans 12 amino acids.

This sequence joins TRBV12-3 or TRBV12-4 and TRBJ2-1; D may be TRBD1 (6 bases). The CDR3 totals 16 residues. V was shortened by 8 bases and J by 8 bases, with 25 bases between the two germline ends. CDR3 sequence: CASRRAGDKPGDEQFF. CDR3 DNA sequence: TGTGCCAGCCGCCGTGCAGGGGACAAGCCCGGCGATGAGCAGTTCTTC.

This clonotype was observed a few times. This chain joins TRBV11-2 and TRBJ2-2; 7 bases match TRBD1. CDR1 SGHAT and CDR2 FQNNGV come from the germline V gene. The CDR3 is 15 residues long. V was pared by 3 bases and J by 7 bases, with 8 bases of the junction left unmatched. This chain's CDR3 is CASSFKGAQVGELFF. The CDR3 DNA reads TGTGCCAGCAGCTTTAAGGGGGCGCAGGTCGGGGAGCTGTTTTTT.

This clonotype was recorded at least ten times. This chain uses TRBV19 with TRBJ1-2; D is unclear. V shed 4 bases and J shed 5 bases, with 5 bases lying between them. The CDR3 is 11 residues long. The germline V gene has CDR1 LNHDA and CDR2 SQIVND (reference sequence). The CDR3 is CASSTGYGYTF. DNA of the CDR3: TGTGCCAGTAGTACGGGGTATGGCTACACCTTC.

CDR3 in DNA: TGTGCCAGCAGCTTAGGAAGAGCTAGCGGGGATACAGATACGCAGTATTTT. Protein: CASSLGRASGDTDTQYF. The chain recombines TRBV11-3 with TRBJ2-3, with 9 positions matching TRBD2. CDR1 SGHNT and CDR2 YENEEA come from the germline V gene. This CDR3 spans 17 amino acids. Trimming removed 1 base from V and 3 bases from J; junction bases left unmatched: 8.

There are many counts of this clonotype. The chain has TRBV6-1 and TRBJ2-1, with TRBD1 as a possible D gene (5 bases). V lost 7 bases to trimming and J lost 7 bases, with 26 bases between them. Per the germline V gene, CDR1 is MNHNS and CDR2 is SASEGT. The CDR3 is 17 residues long. DNA of the CDR3: TGTGCCAGCAAACTACCTGAAAAAAGGGGTTTAGGGAATGAGCAGTTCTTC. Protein product: CASKLPEKRGLGNEQFF.

This clonotype was seen at least ten times. This chain joins TRBV24-1 and TRBJ2-2; D remains ambiguous. Trimming left V 6 bases short and J 6 bases short, with 13 bases between. Germline assignment: CDR1 KGHDR and CDR2 SFDVKD. The CDR3 has 14 amino acids. The CDR3, as DNA: TGTGCCACCAGTTTGGACCCAGAGGCCGGGGAGCTGTTTTTT. As protein: CATSLDPEAGELFF.

Many counts were recorded for this clonotype. This sequence joins TRBV29-1 and TRBJ2-1; 7 bases fit TRBD2. V was clipped by 0 bases and J by 3 bases; unmatched bases: 11. Germline V gene sequence: CDR1 SQVTM, CDR2 ANQGSEA. CDR3 size: 17 residues. CDR3 residues: CSVEERYGAGVYNEQFF. In nucleotides, the CDR3 is TGCAGCGTTGAAGAAAGGTATGGGGCGGGGGTCTACAATGAGCAGTTCTTC.

The CDR3: CASSRDRGGANEQFF. In DNA form, the CDR3 reads TGTGCCAGCAGTCGAGACCGCGGGGGGGCCAATGAGCAGTTCTTC. This chain uses TRBV11-2 with TRBJ2-1; TRBD2 matches 9 bases. V was clipped by 6 bases and J by 6 bases; unmatched bases: 9. CDR1 SGHAT and CDR2 FQNNGV come from the germline V gene. This CDR3 has 15 amino acids.

In this sample, this clonotype turned up many times. The chain couples TRBV7-2 to TRBJ2-5; D perhaps matches TRBD2 (5 bases). Trimming left V 5 bases short and J 6 bases short, with 16 bases between. The CDR3 consists of 14 residues. CDR1 and CDR2 (germline): SGHTA, FQGNSA. CDR3 coding DNA: TGTGCCAGCAGCGCCGGACTGGAGGTCAAGACCCAGTACTTC. Protein product: CASSAGLEVKTQYF.

Many counts were recorded for this clonotype. This chain joins TRBV10-3 and TRBJ1-2; D is unresolved. Germline V CDR1 and CDR2: ENHRY, SYGVKD. V was pared by 6 bases and J by 2 bases, with 10 bases between. The CDR3 loop spans 13 amino acids. DNA of the CDR3: TGTGCCATCAGCCCCGGAGTCAACTATGGCTACACCTTC. It translates to CAISPGVNYGYTF.

The sample holds many counts of this clonotype. At one of its ends the junction is not consistent with the germline gene, which may arise from a read error. The chain employs TRBV6-7 and TRBJ1-1, with 9 bases aligning to TRBD1. TRBV6-7 is known as an ORF, though its function is uncertain. This CDR3 has 16 residues. The CDR3 bases are TGTGCCAGCAGTTATCGCGGACAGGGGAGGGATACTGAATCTTTCTTT. Translation gives CASSYRGQGRDTESFF.

This clonotype has just a few counts. This chain joins TRBV29-1 and TRBJ2-1; 7 bases match TRBD2. The germline CDR1 and CDR2 sequences are SQVTM and ANQGSEA. Unmatched junction bases numbered 9, after V lost 4 bases and J lost 3 bases. The CDR3 has 15 amino acids. DNA for the CDR3: TGCAGCGTTGTGTCCGCTAGCGGATACTACAATGAGCAGTTCTTC. Amino acid sequence: CSVVSASGYYNEQFF.

This clonotype was picked up many times. The rearrangement joins TRBV2 to TRBJ2-4, with D tentatively TRBD1 or TRBD2 (6 bases each). Germline CDR1 and CDR2: SNHLY and FYNNEI. Trimming removed 8 bases from V and 13 bases from J, with 18 bases in between. The CDR3 has 12 amino acids. CDR3 protein: CASRYYREAQYF. Here the CDR3 DNA reads TGTGCCAGCCGGTACTACAGGGAGGCCCAGTACTTC.

The J gene is TRBJ2-7, the V gene TRBV12-3 or TRBV12-4; possibly TRBD2 for D (5 bases). V was clipped by 1 base and J by 2 bases, with 6 bases between them. The CDR3 covers 13 residues. CDR3 protein: CASSLVGTYEQYF. CDR3 sequence (DNA): TGTGCCAGCAGTTTAGTCGGGACCTACGAGCAGTACTTC.

This clonotype was observed many times. The chain couples TRBV5-5 to TRBJ2-1; 11 bases map to TRBD2. V lost 4 bases, J lost 9 bases, and 12 bases stayed unmatched. CDR1 and CDR2 (germline): SGHKS, YYEKEE (reference sequence). This CDR3 is 16 amino acids long. The CDR3 DNA reads TGTGCCAGCAGCATTAGCGGGGGGGCCGCAACCGGTGAGCAGTTCTTC. Protein sequence: CASSISGGAATGEQFF.

This clonotype has more than one count but fewer than ten. The rearrangement links TRBV19 to TRBJ2-1; D gene uncertain. V was shortened by 2 bases and J by 4 bases, with 6 bases between the two germline ends. The germline CDR1 and CDR2 sequences are LNHDA and SQIVND (reference sequence). CDR3 length: 13 residues. CDR3 sequence: CASSIRSYNEQFF. CDR3 DNA: TGTGCCAGTAGTATACGGAGTTACAATGAGCAGTTCTTC.

This clonotype was observed at least ten times. The CDR3 ends on some other residue instead of the conserved phenylalanine or tryptophan, so this is likely a read error. The rearrangement links TRBV6-4 to TRBJ1-1; D perhaps matches TRBD1 (6 bases). CDR1 is MRHNA and CDR2 is SNTAGT in the germline V gene. Trimming took 5 bases from V and 5 from J, leaving 15 bases between them. The CDR3 has 14 amino acids. The CDR3 region is CASSQFRGSTEAFV. The CDR3 DNA follows: TGTGCCAGCAGTCAATTTAGGGGGAGTACTGAAGCTTTCGTT.

This clonotype was recorded at least ten times. V usage is TRBV7-2 and J usage is TRBJ1-1; the D is unclear. This CDR3 is built from 13 residues. Germline lookup yields CDR1 SGHTA and CDR2 FQGNSA. V lost 3 bases and J lost 0, with 5 bases in between. The CDR3 nucleotides are TGTGCCAGCAGCTTCCCCTTGAACACTGAAGCTTTCTTT. Translation gives CASSFPLNTEAFF.

Many counts were recorded for this clonotype. The V call is TRBV7-9, the J call TRBJ2-7; D perhaps matches TRBD1 (6 bases). The CDR3 length is 16 residues. Looked up from germline, CDR1 is SEHNR and CDR2 is FQNEAQ (reference sequence). Trimming took off 4 bases at V and 2 bases at J, with 18 bases between the two ends. The DNA for the CDR3 is TGTGCCAGCAGCTCCCCGACAGGCAAGCTAGCCTACGAGCAGTACTTC. Its protein product is CASSSPTGKLAYEQYF.

This clonotype was recorded at least ten times. This chain uses TRBV10-2 with TRBJ1-5, with D unresolved. Germline CDR1 WSHSY, CDR2 SAAADI. Trimming took off 8 bases at V and 3 bases at J, with 11 bases between the two ends. This CDR3 spans 13 amino acids. DNA of the CDR3: TGCGCCAGCCGGCTGGGCCTCAATCAGCCCCAGCATTTT. As protein: CASRLGLNQPQHF.